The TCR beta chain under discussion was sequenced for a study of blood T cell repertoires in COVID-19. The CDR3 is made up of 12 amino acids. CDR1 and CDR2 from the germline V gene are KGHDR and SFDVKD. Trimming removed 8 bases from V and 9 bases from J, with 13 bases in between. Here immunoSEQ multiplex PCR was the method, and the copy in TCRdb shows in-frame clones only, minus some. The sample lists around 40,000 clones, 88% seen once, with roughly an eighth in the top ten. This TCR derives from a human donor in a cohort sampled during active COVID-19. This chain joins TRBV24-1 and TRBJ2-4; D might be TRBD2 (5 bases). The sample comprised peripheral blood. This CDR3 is CATKGRGSIQYF. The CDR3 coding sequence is TGTGCCACCAAGGGCCGAGGGAGCATTCAGTACTTC.